The TCR beta chain under discussion was sequenced for a study of CD8+ T cells in alopecia areata. This clone was observed a few times. As yet, its antigen is unknown. cDNA serving as the sequencing template came from extracted, reverse transcribed RNA. The assay was immunoSEQ multiplex PCR, and TCRdb's table has in-frame clones only and misses some. The data show 130,000 to 150,000 clones, roughly four fifths seen once. Treatment meaning: oral pan-JAK inhibitor, 5-10 mg twice daily. The study's findings and limits: Within the top 100, expanded CD8+ clones significantly decreased with tofacitinib, as did scalp clonality.

This CDR3 has 12 amino acids. Germline assignment: CDR1 SQVTM and CDR2 ANQGSEA. V was clipped by 7 bases and J by 4 bases, with 10 bases between them. The origin of this receptor is a human donor with alopecia areata. The sequencing here drew on CD8+ T cells sorted from blood, taken at week 4, from a patient treated with tofacitinib. This chain connects TRBV29-1 to TRBJ2-2; possible D gene TRBD1, 6 bases. The CDR3 nucleotides are TGCAGCGGGCGAGGGGGCACCGGGGAGCTGTTTTTT. Translation gives CSGRGGTGELFF.